This TCR beta chain originates from a study of vaccination and CD4 T cells after COVID-19. Indicated treatment: approximately 9-day PBMC culture with coronavirus spike peptide pools or control peptides (ViraFEST assay). Study observations and caveats: Convalescent patients displayed spike mono-reactivity in 304 of 307 vaccine-specific clones.

Scientists ran DNA taken from cultured CD4+ T cells through the Oncomine TCR Beta short-read assay for sequencing. Cultured CD4+ T cells were the source of extracted genomic DNA. Using its own MiXCR run on the PCR reads, TCRdb lists one record per CDR3 protein. The repertoire holds about 15,000 distinct CDR3 sequences, with less than 30% as singletons. This CDR3 contains 14 residues. V shed 4 bases and J shed 1 base, with 10 bases lying between them. Germline V gives CDR1 LNHNV, CDR2 YYDKDF (reference sequence). Turning to this clonotype: Its target is unknown.

This TCR was sampled from a human donor with COVID-19. Material: cultured CD4+ T cells from blood. The V call is TRBV15, the J call TRBJ2-5; a possible D gene is TRBD2 (6 bases). In DNA, the CDR3 is TGTGCCACCAGCATAGCGGCCACCCAAGAGACCCAGTACTTC. Protein sequence: CATSIAATQETQYF.